A selection of T cell receptor beta chains follows, all from one sample in a study of breast tumors, draining lymph nodes, adjacent tissues. TCRdb used MiXCR to reprocess the multiplex PCR reads, holding one entry per CDR3 protein. The sample consists of some 170,000 distinct CDR3 sequences, 33% of them appearing once. The material sequenced was axillary lymph node tissue. The receptors stem from a female donor with breast cancer. Some clones in this sample may be carry-over from other donors' samples. The CDR3 runs from the conserved cysteine through the conserved F or W. Each record gives: clone size, V gene, J gene, CDR3 length, D gene, CDR3 protein, CDR3 DNA. D genes are given only for firm matches. Only some rows state a clone size, as once, few, many or a class for expanded clones.

clone size: .
V gene: TRBV27
J gene: TRBJ1-1
CDR3 length: 17
D gene: TRBD1
CDR3 protein: CASSPYRGQGARTEAFF
CDR3 DNA: TGTGCCAGCAGTCCTTATAGAGGACAGGGGGCGCGCACTGAAGCTTTCTTT

clone size: many
V gene: TRBV7-9
J gene: TRBJ2-1
CDR3 length: 16
D gene: .
CDR3 protein: CASSSLFSLSYDEQFF
CDR3 DNA: TGTGCCAGCAGCTCCCTTTTTAGCCTCTCCTACGATGAGCAGTTCTTC

clone size: many
V gene: TRBV2
J gene: TRBJ1-5
CDR3 length: 15
D gene: .
CDR3 protein: CASSEYRAVNQPQHF
CDR3 DNA: TGTGCCAGCAGTGAGTACCGGGCCGTCAATCAGCCCCAGCATTTT

clone size: few
V gene: TRBV27
J gene: TRBJ2-2
CDR3 length: 14
D gene: .
CDR3 protein: CASSHPKNTGELFF
CDR3 DNA: TGTGCCAGCAGTCACCCGAAGAACACCGGGGAGCTGTTTTTT

clone size: many
V gene: TRBV5-1
J gene: TRBJ2-5
CDR3 length: 15
D gene: TRBD1
CDR3 protein: CASSGGTGGGETQYF
CDR3 DNA: TGCGCCAGCAGCGGGGGGACAGGGGGCGGAGAGACCCAGTACTTC

clone size: .
V gene: TRBV3-2
J gene: TRBJ1-1
CDR3 length: 15
D gene: .
CDR3 protein: CASSLFPGTETEAFF
CDR3 DNA: TGTGCCAGCAGCCTATTCCCCGGGACAGAAACTGAAGCTTTCTTT

clone size: many
V gene: TRBV20-1
J gene: TRBJ2-7
CDR3 length: 15
D gene: .
CDR3 protein: CSARDLTGDLYEQYF
CDR3 DNA: TGCAGTGCCAGGGATTTGACAGGAGACCTCTACGAGCAGTACTTC

clone size: many
V gene: TRBV6-1
J gene: TRBJ1-4
CDR3 length: 17
D gene: TRBD1
CDR3 protein: CASSLSGQGRLHEKLFF
CDR3 DNA: TGTGCCAGCAGTTTATCGGGACAGGGGAGGCTTCATGAAAAACTGTTTTTT

clone size: many
V gene: TRBV11-3
J gene: TRBJ2-7
CDR3 length: 14
D gene: TRBD2
CDR3 protein: CASSLDGTSTRQYF
CDR3 DNA: TGTGCCAGCAGCTTAGATGGGACTAGTACCCGGCAGTACTTC

clone size: many
V gene: TRBV7-9
J gene: TRBJ2-3
CDR3 length: 15
D gene: TRBD2
CDR3 protein: CASSLPRTGRDTQYF
CDR3 DNA: TGTGCCAGCAGCCTCCCGAGGACCGGGAGGGATACGCAGTATTTT

clone size: .
V gene: TRBV6-6
J gene: TRBJ2-4
CDR3 length: 14
D gene: .
CDR3 protein: CASSSGAAKNIQYF
CDR3 DNA: TGTGCCAGCAGTTCGGGGGCAGCCAAAAACATTCAGTACTTC

clone size: many
V gene: TRBV10-2
J gene: TRBJ2-2
CDR3 length: 18
D gene: TRBD2
CDR3 protein: CASSESSSGSSNTGELFF
CDR3 DNA: TGCGCCAGCAGTGAGTCTTCTAGCGGGAGTTCGAACACCGGGGAGCTGTTTTTT

clone size: .
V gene: TRBV20-1
J gene: TRBJ1-4
CDR3 length: 13
D gene: .
CDR3 protein: CSASRDGNEKLFF
CDR3 DNA: TGCAGTGCTAGTCGGGACGGGAATGAAAAACTGTTTTTT

clone size: many
V gene: TRBV24-1
J gene: TRBJ1-2
CDR3 length: 12
D gene: .
CDR3 protein: CATSDLGSGYTF
CDR3 DNA: TGTGCCACCAGTGATTTGGGGTCCGGCTACACCTTC

clone size: many
V gene: TRBV19
J gene: TRBJ1-2
CDR3 length: 12
D gene: .
CDR3 protein: CASSAATYGYTF
CDR3 DNA: TGTGCCAGTAGTGCGGCTACCTATGGCTACACCTTC

clone size: many
V gene: TRBV7-9
J gene: TRBJ1-4
CDR3 length: 14
D gene: .
CDR3 protein: CASSLGTWEEKLFF
CDR3 DNA: TGTGCCAGCAGCTTAGGGACGTGGGAAGAAAAACTGTTTTTT

clone size: many
V gene: TRBV20-1
J gene: TRBJ1-5
CDR3 length: 12
D gene: TRBD1
CDR3 protein: CSARQGGQPQHF
CDR3 DNA: TGCAGTGCGCGACAGGGGGGTCAGCCCCAGCATTTT

clone size: .
V gene: TRBV4-3
J gene: TRBJ1-4
CDR3 length: 14
D gene: .
CDR3 protein: CASSLPSGNEKLFF
CDR3 DNA: TGCGCCAGCAGCCTCCCTAGCGGGAATGAAAAACTGTTTTTT

clone size: many
V gene: TRBV5-1
J gene: TRBJ2-1
CDR3 length: 15
D gene: TRBD1
CDR3 protein: CASSPGDRVSNEQFF
CDR3 DNA: TGCGCCAGCAGCCCCGGGGACAGGGTGTCTAATGAGCAGTTCTTC

clone size: few
V gene: TRBV7-2
J gene: TRBJ1-1
CDR3 length: 12
D gene: .
CDR3 protein: CASSLDGIEAFF
CDR3 DNA: TGTGCCAGCAGCTTAGACGGGATTGAAGCTTTCTTT

clone size: .
V gene: TRBV25-1
J gene: TRBJ2-7
CDR3 length: 14
D gene: .
CDR3 protein: CASSGLVSGYEQYF
CDR3 DNA: TGTGCCAGCAGTGGGCTAGTGTCCGGGTACGAGCAGTACTTC

clone size: few
V gene: TRBV7-5
J gene: TRBJ2-3
CDR3 length: 18
D gene: .
CDR3 protein: CISVPAATRTEHTDTQYF
CDR3 DNA: .

clone size: few
V gene: TRBV19
J gene: TRBJ1-1
CDR3 length: 13
D gene: .
CDR3 protein: CASMRPVNTEAFF
CDR3 DNA: TGTGCCAGTATGAGGCCGGTGAACACTGAAGCTTTCTTT

clone size: many
V gene: TRBV11-1
J gene: TRBJ2-5
CDR3 length: 15
D gene: TRBD1
CDR3 protein: CASSLPQGQGETQYF
CDR3 DNA: TGTGCCAGCAGCTTACCCCAGGGACAGGGGGAGACCCAGTACTTC

clone size: few
V gene: TRBV6-2/TRBV6-3
J gene: TRBJ2-2
CDR3 length: 16
D gene: .
CDR3 protein: CASSYDRLDFTGELFF
CDR3 DNA: TGTGCCAGCAGTTACGATCGACTAGATTTCACCGGGGAGCTGTTTTTT

clone size: many
V gene: TRBV7-8
J gene: TRBJ2-3
CDR3 length: 15
D gene: .
CDR3 protein: CASSFSSRVGDTQYF
CDR3 DNA: TGTGCCAGCAGTTTTAGTTCCCGTGTGGGAGATACGCAGTATTTT

clone size: few
V gene: TRBV28
J gene: TRBJ1-6
CDR3 length: 13
D gene: .
CDR3 protein: CASTGDFNSPLHF
CDR3 DNA: TGTGCCAGCACGGGAGATTTTAATTCACCCCTCCACTTT

clone size: many
V gene: TRBV5-1
J gene: TRBJ1-2
CDR3 length: 17
D gene: .
CDR3 protein: CASSMVGADPPNYGYTF
CDR3 DNA: TGCGCCAGCAGCATGGTCGGGGCGGATCCTCCTAACTATGGCTACACCTTC

clone size: .
V gene: TRBV13
J gene: TRBJ1-5
CDR3 length: 15
D gene: .
CDR3 protein: CASDMRGGINQPQHF
CDR3 DNA: TGTGCCAGCGACATGCGCGGGGGGATCAATCAGCCCCAGCATTTT

clone size: .
V gene: TRBV19
J gene: TRBJ2-1
CDR3 length: 14
D gene: TRBD2
CDR3 protein: CASSERLARNEQFF
CDR3 DNA: TGTGCCAGTAGTGAGAGACTAGCGCGCAATGAGCAGTTCTTC

clone size: few
V gene: TRBV25-1
J gene: TRBJ2-3
CDR3 length: 19
D gene: TRBD2
CDR3 protein: CASSDPSPGLAQYTDTQYF
CDR3 DNA: TGTGCCAGCAGTGACCCTTCTCCGGGACTAGCGCAATACACAGATACGCAGTATTTT

clone size: .
V gene: TRBV20-1
J gene: TRBJ2-5
CDR3 length: 15
D gene: TRBD1
CDR3 protein: CSARVRTGSTETQYF
CDR3 DNA: TGCAGCGCTAGAGTTCGGACAGGGTCAACGGAGACCCAGTACTTC

clone size: many
V gene: TRBV7-2
J gene: TRBJ2-5
CDR3 length: 17
D gene: TRBD2
CDR3 protein: CASSQGWLAGGQETQYF
CDR3 DNA: TGTGCCAGCAGCCAGGGGTGGCTAGCGGGGGGACAAGAGACCCAGTACTTC

clone size: few
V gene: TRBV18
J gene: TRBJ2-1
CDR3 length: 16
D gene: TRBD2
CDR3 protein: CASSPPIAGPYNEQFF
CDR3 DNA: TGTGCCAGCTCACCACCGATAGCGGGTCCCTACAATGAGCAGTTCTTC

clone size: many
V gene: TRBV28
J gene: TRBJ2-5
CDR3 length: 14
D gene: TRBD1
CDR3 protein: CASSLDRGQETQYF
CDR3 DNA: TGTGCCAGCAGCCTAGACAGGGGACAAGAGACCCAGTACTTC

clone size: many
V gene: TRBV5-1
J gene: TRBJ2-7
CDR3 length: 14
D gene: .
CDR3 protein: CASSFRDASYEQYF
CDR3 DNA: TGCGCCAGCAGCTTTAGGGACGCCTCCTACGAGCAGTACTTC

clone size: many
V gene: TRBV30
J gene: TRBJ1-4
CDR3 length: 16
D gene: .
CDR3 protein: CAWSTIGRGADEKLFF
CDR3 DNA: TGTGCCTGGAGTACCATTGGAAGGGGGGCGGATGAAAAACTGTTTTTT

clone size: many
V gene: TRBV27
J gene: TRBJ2-7
CDR3 length: 15
D gene: TRBD1
CDR3 protein: CASRDRDRSSYEQYF
CDR3 DNA: TGTGCCAGCAGGGACCGGGACAGGTCCTCCTACGAGCAGTACTTC

clone size: .
V gene: TRBV4-2
J gene: TRBJ1-2
CDR3 length: 17
D gene: .
CDR3 protein: CASSQSLARAGEYGYTF
CDR3 DNA: TGTGCCAGCAGCCAATCACTAGCCCGGGCAGGGGAATATGGCTACACCTTC

clone size: .
V gene: TRBV18
J gene: TRBJ2-1
CDR3 length: 14
D gene: .
CDR3 protein: CASPPGGGYNEQFF
CDR3 DNA: TGTGCCAGCCCACCAGGAGGGGGTTACAATGAGCAGTTCTTC

clone size: many
V gene: TRBV29-1
J gene: TRBJ1-6
CDR3 length: 14
D gene: .
CDR3 protein: CSVRSSSYNSPLHF
CDR3 DNA: TGCAGCGTTCGGAGTAGCTCCTATAATTCACCCCTCCACTTT

clone size: many
V gene: TRBV12-3/TRBV12-4
J gene: TRBJ1-4
CDR3 length: 18
D gene: .
CDR3 protein: CASRTGRNSLPTNEKLFF
CDR3 DNA: TGTGCCAGCAGAACGGGACGCAATTCACTCCCAACTAATGAAAAACTGTTTTTT

clone size: .
V gene: TRBV7-2
J gene: TRBJ1-5
CDR3 length: 14
D gene: .
CDR3 protein: CASSPYGGVTYEHF
CDR3 DNA: TGTGCCAGCAGCCCGTATGGGGGGGTCACCTACGAGCATTTT

clone size: many
V gene: TRBV24-1
J gene: TRBJ2-7
CDR3 length: 17
D gene: .
CDR3 protein: CATSDLPVWALLYEQYF
CDR3 DNA: TGTGCCACCAGTGATTTGCCCGTCTGGGCGCTATTGTACGAGCAGTACTTC

clone size: .
V gene: TRBV20-1
J gene: TRBJ2-6
CDR3 length: 19
D gene: TRBD2
CDR3 protein: CSATERLAGISSGANVLTF
CDR3 DNA: TGCAGTGCGACCGAACGGCTAGCGGGGATTAGCTCTGGGGCCAACGTCCTGACTTTC

clone size: many
V gene: TRBV6-2/TRBV6-3
J gene: TRBJ2-3
CDR3 length: 14
D gene: .
CDR3 protein: CASSTVTWGPAQYF
CDR3 DNA: TGTGCCAGCTCCACGGTTACTTGGGGACCAGCGCAGTATTTT

clone size: many
V gene: TRBV19
J gene: TRBJ2-3
CDR3 length: 13
D gene: TRBD2
CDR3 protein: CASSLTSGRTQYF
CDR3 DNA: TGTGCCAGTAGTCTAACTAGCGGGAGAACGCAGTATTTT

clone size: .
V gene: TRBV29-1
J gene: TRBJ1-5
CDR3 length: 14
D gene: .
CDR3 protein: CSLATDYSNQPQHF
CDR3 DNA: TGCAGCTTAGCGACAGATTATAGCAATCAGCCCCAGCATTTT

clone size: .
V gene: TRBV6-5
J gene: TRBJ2-7
CDR3 length: 12
D gene: .
CDR3 protein: CASSPTRDEQYF
CDR3 DNA: TGTGCCAGCAGTCCGACCCGGGACGAGCAGTACTTC

clone size: many
V gene: TRBV24-1
J gene: TRBJ2-2
CDR3 length: 13
D gene: .
CDR3 protein: CATGFGNTGELFF
CDR3 DNA: TGTGCCACCGGGTTTGGGAACACCGGGGAGCTGTTTTTT